This T cell receptor (beta chain) is from a study of control samples from healthy donors and cancer patients. Libraries were prepared by immunoSEQ multiplex PCR; TCRdb keeps only in-frame clonotypes and omits some of them. The sample comprises more than 150,000 clones, 92% of which are singletons, and approximately 0.7% rests with the top ten. This CDR3 comprises 13 residues. Trimming left V 3 bases short and J 6 bases short, with 12 bases between. This TCR derives from a woman in her 30s in good health. Input material: blood. This chain links TRBV12-3 or TRBV12-4 with TRBJ2-7, with D perhaps TRBD2 (5 bases). Here the CDR3 reads CASSFGVAGEQYF. The CDR3 DNA sequence: TGTGCCAGCAGTTTTGGGGTCGCGGGCGAGCAGTACTTC.